This T cell receptor beta chain stems from a study of CD8+ T cells in alopecia areata. With respect to this clone: No antigen is known for it.

The study's findings and limits: Sequencing of scalp tissue also captures the resident alphabeta T cells of normal skin. An increase in clonality over normal scalp was evident in lesional scalp, especially alopecia totalis/universalis.

Sequencing templates came from extracted RNA that was reverse transcribed into cDNA. Using immunoSEQ multiplex PCR, the repertoire was profiled, and TCRdb retains in-frame clones only, with some absent. The sample includes approximately 100,000 clones, less than 50% of them seen just once. The germline V and J ends were trimmed by 1 base and 5 bases, with 5 bases remaining between them. The CDR3 consists of 11 residues. The germline CDR1 and CDR2 sequences are DFQATT and SNEGSKA (reference sequence). The sequenced sample consisted of CD4+ T cells sorted from blood. V is TRBV20-1 and J is TRBJ2-5; no reliable D call. The clonotype was recovered from a human donor with alopecia areata. DNA of the CDR3: TGCAGTGCTAGAGGGGCGGAGACCCAGTACTTC. Translated: CSARGAETQYF.